These 28 T cell receptor beta chains came from one sample sequenced in a study of T cells in Graves' hyperthyroidism and ophthalmopathy. RNA transcripts provided the source from which TCR beta CDR3 regions were amplified. TCR CDR3 regions were first amplified by RT-PCR with HTBI primers. TCRdb processed the multiplex PCR reads anew with MiXCR; each CDR3 protein has one entry. The sample contains hundreds of thousands of distinct CDR3 sequences, about 25% of which appear only once. The sample taken for sequencing was blood. These receptors were collected from a man aged 35 to 55 with Graves' hyperthyroidism that later progressed to Graves' ophthalmopathy.

This clonotype was picked up many times. The V gene is TRBV6-1, the J gene TRBJ2-2, with 8 bases fitting TRBD1. CDR3 size: 15 residues. V lost 6 bases, J lost 1 base, and 4 bases stayed unmatched. Germline CDR1 is MNHNS and CDR2 is SASEGT. The CDR3 is CASSQTGVNTGELFF. CDR3 in DNA: TGTGCCAGCAGCCAGACAGGGGTGAACACCGGGGAGCTGTTTTTT.

In its sample, this clonotype was seen a few times. The rearrangement links TRBV9 to TRBJ2-7, with TRBD2 matching over 8 bases. Germline V gene sequence: CDR1 SGDLS, CDR2 YYNGEE. The CDR3 runs 16 residues. With V trimmed by 0 bases and J by 3 bases, 8 bases remained unmatched. The CDR3 loop reads CASSVGGSGVVYEQYF. CDR3 DNA: TGTGCCAGCAGCGTAGGCGGTAGCGGGGTCGTCTACGAGCAGTACTTC.

This clonotype was detected only once. The V gene is TRBV7-3, the J gene TRBJ1-2, with D possibly being TRBD1 (6 bases). Germline CDR1 and CDR2: SGHTA and FQGTGA. Trimming removed 5 bases at V and 3 bases at J, with 16 bases between. This CDR3 is 15 amino acids long. CDR3 in amino acids: CASSQGGAMDYGYTF. Here the CDR3 DNA reads TGTGCCAGCAGCCAAGGGGGGGCAATGGACTATGGCTACACCTTC.

This clonotype was seen ten or more times. V usage is TRBV20-1 and J usage is TRBJ2-5; D is possibly TRBD2 (6 bases). The CDR3 is 12 residues long. Trimming took 6 bases from V and 2 from J, leaving 10 bases between them. Germline CDR1 is DFQATT and CDR2 is SNEGSKA (reference sequence). CDR3 sequence reads: CSAGTPQETQYF. In nucleotides, the CDR3 is TGCAGTGCCGGGACTCCACAAGAGACCCAGTACTTC.

The chain couples TRBV27 to TRBJ1-1; perhaps TRBD1 as D (6 bases). Germline CDR1 MNHEY, CDR2 SMNVEV (reference sequence). The CDR3 contains 15 residues. V lost 3 bases to trimming and J lost 2 bases, with 13 bases between them. CDR3 sequence (DNA): TGTGCCAGCAGTTTTTTGCGGGGGCTTAACACTGAAGCTTTCTTT. Residues: CASSFLRGLNTEAFF.

This rearrangement joins TRBV5-1 to TRBJ2-2, with D possibly TRBD1 on 5 matching bases. This CDR3 has 17 amino acids. CDR1 and CDR2 (germline): SGHRS, YFSETQ. V was cut by 5 bases and J by 2 bases, with 19 bases left in between. The CDR3 is CASRTTEPLPNTGELFF. CDR3 bases: TGCGCCAGCAGAACGACAGAACCCCTTCCCAACACCGGGGAGCTGTTTTTT.

This clonotype came up a few times. This could be a read error, since a much larger clone is one nucleotide away. CDR3 coding DNA: TGCACCAGCAGCTCGACAGGAATGGGCAATCAGCCCCAGCATTTT. Translating it yields CTSSSTGMGNQPQHF. The V and J genes are TRBV5-1 and TRBJ1-5; TRBD1 might be the D (6 bases). The CDR3 runs 15 residues. From germline, CDR1 is SGHRS and CDR2 YFSETQ.

The J gene is TRBJ2-7, the V gene TRBV20-1; no reliable D call. V lost 0 bases and J lost 0, with 12 bases in between. This CDR3 region has 15 residues. Germline loops: CDR1 DFQATT, CDR2 SNEGSKA (reference sequence). DNA for the CDR3: TGCAGTGCTAGAGAGGGCTACTCAGACTCCTACGAGCAGTACTTC. It is translated as CSAREGYSDSYEQYF.

This clonotype has a count of ten or more. The V call is TRBV6-4, the J call TRBJ2-2; 10 bases are shared with TRBD2. This CDR3 contains 17 residues. Germline CDR1 is MRHNA and CDR2 is SNTAGT. V shed 5 bases and J 3 bases; nucleotides not matched to a gene: 9. The CDR3 coding sequence is TGTGCCAGCAGTCCTTATGGACTAGCGGATTACACCGGGGAGCTGTTTTTT. Translated: CASSPYGLADYTGELFF.

Many counts were recorded for this clonotype. The V call is TRBV20-1, the J call TRBJ1-2; D gene ambiguous. The CDR3 sequence is 13 residues long. The germline V and J ends were trimmed by 0 bases and 8 bases, with 13 bases remaining between them. Germline V lookup: CDR1 DFQATT, CDR2 SNEGSKA (reference sequence). CDR3 region: CSARDQVVGGYTF. The CDR3 nucleotides read TGCAGTGCTAGAGATCAGGTGGTCGGGGGCTACACCTTC.

This clonotype was seen at least ten times. This rearrangement joins TRBV28 to TRBJ2-4; D gene uncertain. This CDR3 is 10 amino acids long. Trimming cost V 6 bases and J 8 bases, with 5 bases left between them. CDR1 and CDR2 (germline): MDHEN, SYDVKM. CDR3 sequence (DNA): TGTGCCAGCAGGGGCGACATTCAGTACTTC. It is translated as CASRGDIQYF.

The V gene is TRBV15, the J gene TRBJ2-7; 7 bases are shared with TRBD2. CDR3 size: 16 residues. The junction had 5 bases not matched to a gene; V was cut back by 0 bases and J by 0 bases. Germline V gene sequence: CDR1 LNHNV, CDR2 YYDKDF (reference sequence). The CDR3 region is CATSREVAGLSYEQYF. CDR3 nucleotides: TGTGCCACCAGCAGAGAAGTAGCGGGCCTCTCCTACGAGCAGTACTTC.

This clonotype was recorded at least ten times. The genes are TRBV11-2 and TRBJ1-1; 7 positions agree with TRBD1. V shed 6 bases, J shed 2 bases, and the junction held 15 bases outside the gene matches. CDR3 length: 17 amino acids. Germline CDR1 and CDR2: SGHAT and FQNNGV. The CDR3, as DNA: TGTGCCAGCAGAAATAGGGAAACGGACAGGATAAACACTGAAGCTTTCTTT. The encoded protein is CASRNRETDRINTEAFF.

This clonotype was detected many times. This chain uses TRBV2 with TRBJ2-7; no definite D call. The CDR3 extends over 14 amino acids. Trimming took 1 base from V and 1 from J, leaving 8 bases between them. The germline V gene has CDR1 SNHLY and CDR2 FYNNEI. DNA of the CDR3: TGTGCCAGCAGTGAAGGATCCCTATCCTACGAGCAGTACTTC. This gives the protein CASSEGSLSYEQYF.

This clonotype was counted ten times or more. The chain links TRBV6-5 to TRBJ2-5; weak D call: TRBD1 (5 bases). CDR3 length: 16 amino acids. Between the trimmed V and J ends, which lost 1 base and 0 bases, there was a span of 12 bases. The germline V gene has CDR1 MNHEY and CDR2 SVGAGI. CDR3 DNA sequence: TGTGCCAGCAGTTACTTAACGACAGCGTACCAAGAGACCCAGTACTTC. This encodes CASSYLTTAYQETQYF.

The CDR3 coding sequence is TGCAGTGTTACCCAAGAGACCCAGTACTTC. It codes for CSVTQETQYF. V gene TRBV20-1 combines with J gene TRBJ2-5; D is undetermined. CDR1 and CDR2 from the germline V gene are DFQATT and SNEGSKA (reference sequence). V was cut by 7 bases and J by 1 base, with 4 bases left in between. The CDR3 is 10 residues long.

There are a few counts of this clonotype. In nucleotides, the CDR3 is TGTGCCAGCTCACCGGTCGGGGGGCGATCCGACTATGGCTACACCTTC. It is translated as CASSPVGGRSDYGYTF. V is TRBV18 and J is TRBJ1-2, with D possibly matching TRBD1 (6 bases). Trimming stripped 3 bases from V and 3 bases from J, with 17 bases between. Germline V CDR1 and CDR2: KGHSH, LQKENI. This CDR3 contains 16 residues.

The rearrangement links TRBV6-2 or TRBV6-3 to TRBJ2-2, with D possibly being TRBD1 (7 bases). The CDR3 loop spans 15 amino acids. Trimming took off 6 bases at V and 5 bases at J, with 16 bases between the two ends. In germline, CDR1 is MNHEY, CDR2 SVGEGT. The CDR3 coding sequence is TGTGCCAGCAGGTCCGACAGGGCGGGGACCGGGGAGCTGTTTTTT. Translating gives CASRSDRAGTGELFF.

The chain employs TRBV19 and TRBJ1-5; D gene uncertain. Germline V lookup: CDR1 LNHDA, CDR2 SQIVND (reference sequence). The CDR3 sequence is 13 residues long. Trimming took off 3 bases at V and 7 bases at J, with 10 bases between the two ends. Written as DNA, the CDR3 is TGTGCCAGTAGTATCTCCACCCTCCAGCCCCAGCATTTT. Protein: CASSISTLQPQHF.

This clonotype occurred many times. The gene calls are TRBV12-3 or TRBV12-4 and TRBJ2-2, with no clear D. CDR3 length equals 13 residues. Trimming took 2 bases from V and 3 from J, leaving 4 bases between them. The CDR3 DNA is TGTGCCAGCAGTTTATGGGACACCGGGGAGCTGTTTTTT. Encoded protein: CASSLWDTGELFF.

The chain is built from TRBV28 and TRBJ1-1, with D maybe TRBD1 (5 bases). Trimming left V 4 bases short and J 1 base short, with 13 bases between. This CDR3 spans 15 amino acids. The germline V gene encodes CDR1 MDHEN and CDR2 SYDVKM. CDR3 sequence reads: CASSYSGLSNTEAFF. The DNA of the CDR3 is TGTGCCAGCAGTTACTCGGGACTATCGAACACTGAAGCTTTCTTT.

This chain connects TRBV11-1 to TRBJ1-1; D remains unclear. With 8 bases removed from V and 0 bases from J, the gap between germline ends came to 19 bases. This CDR3 is 16 amino acids long. The germline CDR1 and CDR2 sequences are SGHAT and FQDESV (reference sequence). CDR3 region: CASPPQTTLMNTEAFF. CDR3 in DNA: TGTGCCAGCCCTCCACAGACCACCCTCATGAACACTGAAGCTTTCTTT.

At least ten counts were recorded for this clonotype. The rearrangement links TRBV6-1 to TRBJ2-4; 9 nucleotides line up with TRBD2. The length of the CDR3 is 14 residues. V was clipped by 4 bases and J by 9 bases; unmatched bases: 7. Germline values: CDR1 MNHNS, CDR2 SASEGT. CDR3 residues: CASSAGLAFSIQYF. Written as DNA, the CDR3 is TGTGCCAGCAGTGCAGGACTAGCGTTCAGCATTCAGTACTTC.

The chain couples TRBV7-2 to TRBJ2-5; D may correspond to TRBD1 or TRBD2 (5 bases each). The CDR3 extends over 11 amino acids. From germline, CDR1 is SGHTA and CDR2 FQGNSA. V shed 11 bases and J shed 3 bases, with 10 bases lying between them. The CDR3 sequence: CAGGPKETQYF. The CDR3 DNA is TGTGCCGGGGGACCGAAAGAGACCCAGTACTTC.

This clonotype was counted at least ten times. V is TRBV4-1 and J is TRBJ2-5, with TRBD2 matching 12 bases. The CDR3 runs 20 residues. Looked up from germline, CDR1 is MGHRA and CDR2 is YSYEKL. V trimming: 1 base; J trimming: 2 bases; junction bases outside the gene matches: 14. This CDR3 is CASSQASGLAGGPGQETQYF. CDR3 DNA: TGCGCCAGCAGCCAAGCAAGCGGGCTAGCGGGAGGGCCTGGGCAAGAGACCCAGTACTTC.

This clonotype was detected many times. The chain joins TRBV28 to TRBJ2-7; weak D call: TRBD1 (7 bases). V lost 2 bases to trimming and J lost 9 bases, with 11 bases between them. Germline-derived CDR1 and CDR2 are MDHEN and SYDVKM. The CDR3 loop spans 12 amino acids. The CDR3 protein is CASSLRQGGQYF. The CDR3 region has the DNA TGTGCCAGCAGTTTACGGCAGGGGGGGCAGTACTTC.

There are a few counts of this clonotype. V gene TRBV13 combines with J gene TRBJ2-2; no clear D gene. This CDR3 is built from 14 residues. V lost 6 bases to trimming and J lost 1 base, with 9 bases between them. Germline values: CDR1 PRHDT, CDR2 FYEKMQ (reference sequence). The CDR3 region has the DNA TGTGCCAGCAGTCGCCCGGGGAACACCGGGGAGCTGTTTTTT. Its protein product is CASSRPGNTGELFF. Filled out from reference TRBV13 and TRBJ2-2, the complete variable domain reads AAGVIQSPRHLIKEKRETATLKCYPIPRHDTVYWYQQGPGQDPQFLISFYEKMQSDKGSIPDRFSAQQFSDYHSELNMSSLELGDSALYFCASSRPGNTGELFFGEGSRLTVL.

There are many counts of this clonotype. The V and J genes are TRBV15 and TRBJ2-4; no firm D call. The germline CDR1 and CDR2 sequences are LNHNV and YYDKDF (reference sequence). Trimming removed 3 bases from V and 6 bases from J, with 12 bases in between. The CDR3 extends over 14 amino acids. In DNA form, the CDR3 reads TGTGCCACCAGCAGGTTCCAACAGACAAACATTCAGTACTTC. This codes for CATSRFQQTNIQYF.